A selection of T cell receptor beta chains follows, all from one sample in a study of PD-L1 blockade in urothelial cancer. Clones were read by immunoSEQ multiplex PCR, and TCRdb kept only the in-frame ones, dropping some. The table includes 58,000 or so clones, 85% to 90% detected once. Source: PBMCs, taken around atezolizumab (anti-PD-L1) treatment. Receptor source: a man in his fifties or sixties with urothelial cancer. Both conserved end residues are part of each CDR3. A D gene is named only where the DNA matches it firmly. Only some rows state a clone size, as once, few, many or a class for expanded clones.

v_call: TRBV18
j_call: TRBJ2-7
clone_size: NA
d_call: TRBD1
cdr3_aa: CASSPRAQGAHEQYF
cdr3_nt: TGTGCCAGCTCACCACGCGCACAGGGGGCCCACGAGCAGTACTTC

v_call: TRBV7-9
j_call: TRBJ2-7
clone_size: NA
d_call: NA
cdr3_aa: CASSAKVPGSIHYEQYF
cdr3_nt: TGTGCCAGCAGCGCGAAGGTTCCCGGGAGCATACACTACGAGCAGTACTTC

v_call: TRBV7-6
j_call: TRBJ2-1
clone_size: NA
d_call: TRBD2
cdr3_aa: CASSSVRGRDNEQFF
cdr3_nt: TGTGCCAGCAGCTCTGTCCGGGGGAGGGACAATGAGCAGTTCTTC

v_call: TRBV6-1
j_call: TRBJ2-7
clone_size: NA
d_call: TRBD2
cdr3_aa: CASSEEAGGPREQYF
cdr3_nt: TGTGCCAGCAGTGAAGAGGCGGGAGGGCCTAGGGAGCAGTACTTC

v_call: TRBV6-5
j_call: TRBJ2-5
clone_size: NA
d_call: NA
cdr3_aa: CASSRDWAQETQYF
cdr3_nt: TGTGCCAGCAGCCGGGACTGGGCTCAAGAGACCCAGTACTTC

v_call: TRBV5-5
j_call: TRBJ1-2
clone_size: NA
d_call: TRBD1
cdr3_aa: CASSYSGTGDYGYTF
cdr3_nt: TGTGCCAGCAGCTACTCCGGGACAGGGGACTATGGCTACACCTTC

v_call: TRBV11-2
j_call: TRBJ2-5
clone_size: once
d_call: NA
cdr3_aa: CASSFIIGVAGETQYF
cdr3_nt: TGTGCCAGCAGCTTCATTATCGGGGTAGCTGGAGAGACCCAGTACTTC

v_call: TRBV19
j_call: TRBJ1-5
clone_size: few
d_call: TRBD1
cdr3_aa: CASRKGAGIPEPQHF
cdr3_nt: TGTGCCAGCCGAAAGGGGGCAGGGATCCCAGAGCCCCAGCATTTT

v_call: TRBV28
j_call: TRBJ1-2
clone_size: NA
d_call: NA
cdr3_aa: CASSTLALLVGYTF
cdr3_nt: TGTGCCAGCAGTACCCTTGCCCTATTAGTCGGCTACACCTTC

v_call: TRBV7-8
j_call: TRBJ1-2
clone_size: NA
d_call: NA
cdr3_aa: CASSLGTQNYGYTF
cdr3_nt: TGTGCCAGCAGCTTAGGGACACAAAACTATGGCTACACCTTC

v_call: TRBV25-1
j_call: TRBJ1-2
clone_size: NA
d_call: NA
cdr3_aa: CASTQSGRVNYGYTF
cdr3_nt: TGTGCCAGCACTCAAAGTGGCAGGGTGAACTATGGCTACACCTTC

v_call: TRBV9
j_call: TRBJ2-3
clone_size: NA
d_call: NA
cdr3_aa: CASSGSIADTQYF
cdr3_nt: TGTGCCAGCAGCGGGAGTATCGCAGATACGCAGTATTTT

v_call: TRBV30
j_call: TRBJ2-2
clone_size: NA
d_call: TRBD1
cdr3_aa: CAWSRQGTGELFF
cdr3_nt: TGTGCCTGGAGCCGACAGGGGACCGGGGAGCTGTTTTTT

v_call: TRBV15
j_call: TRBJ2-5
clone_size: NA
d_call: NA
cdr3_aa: CATSRDLPGSAAGETQYF
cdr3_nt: TGTGCCACCAGCAGAGATCTCCCTGGGTCGGCGGCGGGCGAGACCCAGTACTTC